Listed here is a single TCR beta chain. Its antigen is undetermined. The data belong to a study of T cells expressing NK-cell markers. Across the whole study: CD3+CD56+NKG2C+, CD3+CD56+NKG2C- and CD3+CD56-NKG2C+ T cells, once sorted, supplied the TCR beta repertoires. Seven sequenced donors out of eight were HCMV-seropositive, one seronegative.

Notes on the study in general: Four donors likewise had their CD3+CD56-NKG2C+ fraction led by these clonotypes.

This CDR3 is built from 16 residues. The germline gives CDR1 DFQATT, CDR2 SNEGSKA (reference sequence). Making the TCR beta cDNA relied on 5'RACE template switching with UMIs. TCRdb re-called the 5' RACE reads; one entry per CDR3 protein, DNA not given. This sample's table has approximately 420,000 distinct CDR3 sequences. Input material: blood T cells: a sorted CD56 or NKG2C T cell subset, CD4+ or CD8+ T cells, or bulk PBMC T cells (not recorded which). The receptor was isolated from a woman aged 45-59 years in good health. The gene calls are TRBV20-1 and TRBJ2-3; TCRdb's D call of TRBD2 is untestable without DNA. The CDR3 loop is CSARPVAGVLTDTQYF.